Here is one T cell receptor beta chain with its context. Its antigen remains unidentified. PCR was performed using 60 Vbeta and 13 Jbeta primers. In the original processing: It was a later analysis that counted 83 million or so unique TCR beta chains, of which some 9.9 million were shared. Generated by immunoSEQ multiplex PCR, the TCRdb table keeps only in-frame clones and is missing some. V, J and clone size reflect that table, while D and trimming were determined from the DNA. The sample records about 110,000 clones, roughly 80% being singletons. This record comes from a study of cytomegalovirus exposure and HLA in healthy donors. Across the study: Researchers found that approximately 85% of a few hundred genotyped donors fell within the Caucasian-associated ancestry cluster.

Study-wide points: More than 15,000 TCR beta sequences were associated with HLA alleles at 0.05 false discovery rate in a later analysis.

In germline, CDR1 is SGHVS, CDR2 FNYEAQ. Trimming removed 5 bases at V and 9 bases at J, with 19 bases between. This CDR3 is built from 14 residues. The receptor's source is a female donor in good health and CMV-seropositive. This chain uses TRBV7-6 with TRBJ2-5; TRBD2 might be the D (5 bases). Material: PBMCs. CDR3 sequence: CASSMVAPVEPQYF. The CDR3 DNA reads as TGTGCCAGCAGCATGGTAGCGCCCGTGGAGCCCCAGTACTTC.